The rows below give T cell receptor beta chains drawn from one sample of a study of control samples from healthy donors and cancer patients. Produced via immunoSEQ multiplex PCR; TCRdb's table is partial and in-frame only. The profile shows around 17,000 clones, around 90% of them singletons. Sequencing was done on a sample of PBMCs. These receptors came from a man between 60 and 75 years old with head and neck cancer. CDR3s include the opening cysteine and the closing phenylalanine or tryptophan. D genes are given only for firm matches. Not every row has a clone size; where given, it reads once, few, many or a size class.

v_gene	j_gene	d_gene	abundance	CDR3nt	CDR3aa
TRBV12-5	TRBJ2-7	.	.	TGTGCTAGTGGCCCCCCCGGTCGGACAGCGATCTACGAGCAGTACTTC	CASGPPGRTAIYEQYF
TRBV6-6	TRBJ1-3	.	.	TGTGCCAGCAGCGACATCGTGGACACCATATATTTT	CASSDIVDTIYF
TRBV3-1/TRBV3-2	TRBJ1-2	.	.	TGTGCCAGCAGCCAAGGGCAGTGGAGCTATGGCTACACCTTC	CASSQGQWSYGYTF
TRBV5-1	TRBJ1-6	.	.	TGCGCCAGCAGCTTGGGGACGGGGAATTCACCCCTCCACTTT	CASSLGTGNSPLHF
TRBV7-7	TRBJ2-7	TRBD1	.	TGTGCTAGCAGCTTAGTCTGGGGGACAGGGGGGTCCTACGAGCAGTACTTC	CASSLVWGTGGSYEQYF
TRBV5-1	TRBJ2-1	TRBD2	.	TGCGCCAGCAGCTTGGTCGCGGGGGGGCCCGCCTACAATGAGCAGTTCTTC	CASSLVAGGPAYNEQFF
TRBV5-4	TRBJ1-2	.	.	TGTGCCAGCAGCTTTTCAGGAAGGCATGGCTACACCTTC	CASSFSGRHGYTF
TRBV14	TRBJ1-1	.	.	TGTGCCAGCAGCCGGGGGAGGGGTTCCACTGAAGCTTTCTTT	CASSRGRGSTEAFF
TRBV7-6	TRBJ1-1	.	few	TGTGCCAGCAGCTTATCGGTACACGCGGGGAACACTGAAGCTTTCTTT	CASSLSVHAGNTEAFF
TRBV13	TRBJ2-3	.	.	TGTGCCAGCAGCCCCAACACAGATACGCAGTATTTT	CASSPNTDTQYF
TRBV9	TRBJ2-2	.	.	TGTGCCAGCAGCGGGACAGTGACCACCGGGGAGCTGTTTTTT	CASSGTVTTGELFF
TRBV6-5	TRBJ2-4	TRBD1	.	TGTGCCAGCAGTTTAACGGGACAGGGGAAAAACATTCAGTACTTC	CASSLTGQGKNIQYF
TRBV5-1	TRBJ2-5	.	.	TGCGCCAGCACAGGGGTCAGCCAAGAGACCCAGTACTTC	CASTGVSQETQYF
TRBV19	TRBJ1-4	.	.	TGTGCCAGTAGTATAGTGGACACTAATGAAAAACTGTTTTTT	CASSIVDTNEKLFF
TRBV5-6	TRBJ1-2	.	.	TGTGCCAGCAGCTTGGTAAACAGCCCCTCCTATGGCTACACCTTC	CASSLVNSPSYGYTF
TRBV11-2	TRBJ2-5	.	.	TGTGCCAGTCTGTCCGGGGACCAAGAGACCCAGTACTTC	CASLSGDQETQYF
TRBV7-2	TRBJ2-1	TRBD2	.	TGTGCCAGCAGCACGACTAGCGGGGGGCCTATGACCTACAATGAGCAGTTCTTC	CASSTTSGGPMTYNEQFF
TRBV18	TRBJ2-7	TRBD1	.	TGTGCCAGCTCACCCCGGGACAGGGCTTACGAGCAGTACTTC	CASSPRDRAYEQYF
TRBV5-3	TRBJ1-2	.	.	TGTGCCTTAACAGGTGGCTACACCTTC	CALTGGYTF
TRBV6-1	TRBJ2-7	.	large	TGTGCCAGCAGTGAAGTCCTATTGGACGGCTACGAGCAGTACTTC	CASSEVLLDGYEQYF
TRBV25-1	TRBJ1-6	.	.	TGTGCCAGCAGTGAATTTACGGGTAATTCACCCCTCCACTTT	CASSEFTGNSPLHF
TRBV19	TRBJ1-2	.	.	TGTGCCAGTAGTTTAACCCCTACCTATGGCTACACCTTC	CASSLTPTYGYTF
TRBV7-9	TRBJ2-7	.	.	TGTGCCAGCAGCTTAGATCTGGGGCAGTACTTC	CASSLDLGQYF
TRBV5-1	TRBJ2-1	TRBD1	.	TGCGCCAGCTCCCCCGGGACAGTGGACAATGAGCAGTTCTTC	CASSPGTVDNEQFF
TRBV27	TRBJ2-7	.	.	TGTGCCAGCACGCCGAGGACGTGCGAGCAGTACTTC	CASTPRTCEQYF
TRBV6-4	TRBJ2-1	.	few	TGTGCCAGCAGTGACTCGACAGAAGGAGGTGAGCAGTTCTTC	CASSDSTEGGEQFF
TRBV19	TRBJ2-2	TRBD2	.	TGTGCCAGTAGTCATGGACTAGCGGGGCCCGGGGAGCTGTTTTTT	CASSHGLAGPGELFF
TRBV2	TRBJ2-5	TRBD1	.	TGTGCCAGCAGCCCCACGACAGGGGGGGAGACCCAGTACTTC	CASSPTTGGETQYF
TRBV19	TRBJ1-5	TRBD1	.	TGTGCCAGTAGTATCGGGCAGGGGGGACAGCCCCAGCATTTT	CASSIGQGGQPQHF
TRBV15	TRBJ2-1	TRBD2	.	TGTGCCACCAGCAGAGATAGGAGTGCGGGGGGGGTCAATGAGCAGTTCTTC	CATSRDRSAGGVNEQFF
TRBV29-1	TRBJ2-2	.	.	TGCAGCGCGGGACCAGGGGAGCCCGGGGAGCTGTTTTTT	CSAGPGEPGELFF
TRBV11-2	TRBJ1-1	TRBD1	.	TGTGCCAGCAGCCAGGGACAGGGGAACACTGAAGCTTTCTTT	CASSQGQGNTEAFF
TRBV6-5	TRBJ2-1	TRBD1	few	TGTGCCAGCAGTTCGACAGGGTACAATGAGCAGTTCTTC	CASSSTGYNEQFF
TRBV6-5	TRBJ1-6	.	.	TGTGCCAGCCGAGGGGGGGAGTCACCCCTCCACTTT	CASRGGESPLHF
TRBV9	TRBJ1-1	.	.	TGTGCCAGCAGCGGGCCACCGGGCAGAGACACTGAAGCTTTCTTT	CASSGPPGRDTEAFF
TRBV19	TRBJ2-5	.	once	TGTGCCAGTAGTAGGGGGTACCAAGAGACCCAGTACTTC	CASSRGYQETQYF
TRBV7-2	TRBJ2-4	TRBD1	.	TGTGCCAGCAGCTTAAGTCAGGGGGACATTCAGTACTTC	CASSLSQGDIQYF
TRBV7-6	TRBJ2-7	TRBD2	.	TGTGCCAGCAGCTTAGCTAGCGGGGGGCTCTACGAGCAGTACTTC	CASSLASGGLYEQYF
TRBV7-3	TRBJ2-1	TRBD2	.	TGTGCCAGCAGCTTAACGGGCGGGAGCTACAATGAGCAGTTCTTC	CASSLTGGSYNEQFF
TRBV5-1	TRBJ2-3	TRBD1	.	TGCGCCAGCAGCACCGGACAGGGTAGCATAGATACGCAGTATTTT	CASSTGQGSIDTQYF
TRBV19	TRBJ1-3	.	.	TGTGCCAGTACCCGAGGCCCCCCTGGTACTGGAAACACCATATATTTT	CASTRGPPGTGNTIYF
TRBV7-3	TRBJ2-2	.	.	TGTGCCAGCAGCTTAAACGGGGAGCTGTTTTTT	CASSLNGELFF
TRBV7-2	TRBJ2-4	TRBD2	.	TGTGCCAGCAGCTTAGCCGAGCGGGGGGCCAAAAACATTCAGTACTTC	CASSLAERGAKNIQYF
TRBV4-1	TRBJ1-4	.	.	TGCGCCAGCAGCCAAGCGGGGATTAATGAAAAACTGTTTTTT	CASSQAGINEKLFF
TRBV5-1	TRBJ1-4	.	.	TGCGCCAGCAGCATCACAGGGTTAGGTGAAAAACTGTTTTTT	CASSITGLGEKLFF
TRBV3-1/TRBV3-2	TRBJ2-1	.	.	TGTGCCAGCAGCCCCGCTAACTACGATTCTGGGCAGTTCTTC	CASSPANYDSGQFF
TRBV6-5	TRBJ2-1	.	.	TGTGCCAGCAGTTCCTCGGGACTCGGAATAAGGTTCTTC	CASSSSGLGIRFF
TRBV28	TRBJ2-7	.	.	TGTGCCAGCAGTTTTGGGGGTCCCAGCTCCTACGAGCAGTACTTC	CASSFGGPSSYEQYF
TRBV5-6	TRBJ2-4	.	.	TGTGCCAGCAGCTTGGCGTCGGCAGGACTAGCCAAAAACATTCAGTACTTC	CASSLASAGLAKNIQYF
TRBV13	TRBJ2-6	.	.	TGTGCCAGCAGCGTGTCGACAACCTCTGGGGCCAACGTCCTGACTTTC	CASSVSTTSGANVLTF
TRBV11-2	TRBJ1-6	.	.	TGTGCCAGCAGCTTAGATCTGTATTCACCCCTCCACTTT	CASSLDLYSPLHF
TRBV7-3	TRBJ2-5	TRBD1	.	TGTGCCAGCAGCCGGCAGGGGGAAGAGACCCAGTACTTC	CASSRQGEETQYF
TRBV3-1/TRBV3-2	TRBJ1-2	.	once	TGTGCCAGCAGCCAAGAGGGCCTTTATGGCTACACCTTC	CASSQEGLYGYTF
TRBV27	TRBJ2-5	TRBD2	.	TGTGCCAGCAAGTACAGGGGACTTCGGACTAGCGGGGCTAGCCTCCAAGAGACCCAGTACTTC	CASKYRGLRTSGASLQETQYF
TRBV25-1	TRBJ1-1	TRBD1	.	TGTGCCAGCAGTGCGGACAGGGGCACTGAAGCTTTCTTT	CASSADRGTEAFF